Listed here are 23 T cell receptor beta chains from one sample, sequenced in a study of blood T cell repertoires in COVID-19. Generated by immunoSEQ multiplex PCR, the TCRdb table keeps only in-frame clones and is missing some. The repertoire holds about 69,000 clones, around 87% seen once, with 5.3% in the top ten. Sequenced material: peripheral blood. The receptors were sampled from a man aged 45-65 years with acute or convalescent COVID-19.

V is TRBV15 and J is TRBJ1-3; no firm D call. The length of the CDR3 is 16 residues. Trimming removed 1 base at V and 0 bases at J, with 10 bases between. Germline assignment: CDR1 LNHNV and CDR2 YYDKDF (reference sequence). The CDR3 nucleotides are TGTGCCACCAGCAGAGGCACTCGGGTCTCTGGAAACACCATATATTTT. Translating it yields CATSRGTRVSGNTIYF.

This chain joins TRBV6-2 or TRBV6-3 and TRBJ2-7; the D gene is possibly TRBD2 (5 bases). The CDR3 length is 15 residues. Germline V gene data show CDR1 as MNHEY and CDR2 as SVGEGT. The V and J ends lost 0 bases and 0 bases respectively, with 9 bases between them. The CDR3 bases are TGTGCCAGCAGTTACTCAAGGACTGACTCCTACGAGCAGTACTTC. Residues: CASSYSRTDSYEQYF.

The chain couples TRBV7-9 to TRBJ1-1; weak D call: TRBD1 (5 bases). This CDR3 comprises 11 residues. Trimming pared 5 bases from V and 11 bases from J, leaving 12 bases between. Germline V gives CDR1 SEHNR, CDR2 FQNEAQ (reference sequence). CDR3: CASSPRVGAFF. CDR3 DNA sequence: TGTGCCAGCAGCCCCAGGGTGGGGGCTTTCTTT.

This clone has only one observation. The chain has TRBV10-2 and TRBJ2-1; 7 positions match TRBD2. The CDR3 runs to 13 residues. In germline, CDR1 is WSHSY, CDR2 SAAADI. The V gene end was trimmed by 6 bases and the J gene end by 2 bases; junction bases not matched to a gene: 1. The CDR3 nucleotides read TGCGCCAGCAGCAGCGGGACCTACAATGAGCAGTTCTTC. The encoded protein is CASSSGTYNEQFF.

The rearrangement uses TRBV6-5 and TRBJ1-2; 9 bases are a match to TRBD1. CDR1 is MNHEY and CDR2 is SVGAGI in the germline V gene. CDR3 length equals 16 residues. After removal of 0 bases from V and 3 bases from J, the junction contained 5 bases not matched to a gene. The CDR3 loop reads CASSYSGTGTHYGYTF. The CDR3 DNA follows: TGTGCCAGCAGTTACTCAGGGACAGGGACTCACTATGGCTACACCTTC.

V is TRBV6-2 or TRBV6-3 and J is TRBJ1-5; the D is unclear. The V gene lost 5 bases and the J gene lost 0 bases, with 8 bases spanning the gap. CDR1 MNHEY and CDR2 SVGEGT come from the germline V gene. The CDR3 runs to 14 residues. In nucleotides, the CDR3 is TGTGCCAGCAGTGACGGGAGTAGCAATCAGCCCCAGCATTTT. Translating gives CASSDGSSNQPQHF.

V and J are TRBV23-1 and TRBJ2-1; possibly TRBD1 for D (6 bases). TRBV23-1 falls under the ORF class, with uncertain function. V was clipped by 1 base and J by 5 bases, with 9 bases between them. CDR3 length: 14 residues. The CDR3 protein is CASSQLQGHNEQFF. CDR3 nucleotide sequence: TGCGCCAGCAGTCAATTACAGGGTCACAATGAGCAGTTCTTC.

The chain joins TRBV30 to TRBJ1-3; TRBD1 might be the D (6 bases). The CDR3 length is 14 residues. Germline values: CDR1 GTSNPN, CDR2 SVGIG (reference sequence). V was shortened by 1 base and J by 0 bases, with 7 bases between the two germline ends. The CDR3 sequence: CAWSGQASGNTIYF. The DNA for the CDR3 is TGTGCCTGGAGTGGACAGGCCTCTGGAAACACCATATATTTT.

This rearrangement joins TRBV6-5 to TRBJ2-1; 12 bases align to TRBD1. With V trimmed by 5 bases and J by 6 bases, 5 bases remained unmatched. The germline gives CDR1 MNHEY, CDR2 SVGAGI. The CDR3 runs to 15 residues. The CDR3 DNA sequence: TGTGCCAGCAGTCGGGACAGGGGGCCGCTCAATGAGCAGTTCTTC. This gives the protein CASSRDRGPLNEQFF.

This chain uses TRBV4-3 with TRBJ1-3, with D uncertain. The CDR3 runs to 16 residues. V was clipped by 0 bases and J by 0 bases, with 9 bases between them. Germline V gives CDR1 LGHNA, CDR2 YSLEER. In nucleotides, the CDR3 is TGCGCCAGCAGCCAAGATCTGCGAATCTCTGGAAACACCATATATTTT. This gives the protein CASSQDLRISGNTIYF.

In this sample, this clone turned up a few times. At one boundary the junction diverges from the germline segment, which might be a read error. V is TRBV7-9 and J is TRBJ2-3, with D maybe TRBD2 (6 bases). The CDR3 is 13 residues long. Germline V gives CDR1 SEHNR, CDR2 FQNEAQ (reference sequence). The CDR3 bases are TGTGCCAGCAGCTTATCTAGGGCGGATTGGGGGGTTTTT. This codes for CASSLSRADWGVF.

The chain couples TRBV2 to TRBJ2-2; TRBD2 agrees at 7 bases. V dropped 8 bases and J dropped 3; count of bases not matched to a gene: 6. Germline loops: CDR1 SNHLY, CDR2 FYNNEI. The length of the CDR3 is 14 residues. The CDR3 bases are TGTGCCAGCTCGAAGAGCGGGGACACCGGGGAGCTGTTTTTT. Residues: CASSKSGDTGELFF.

The V gene is TRBV11-2, the J gene TRBJ1-1; TRBD1 aligns across 9 bases. V gave up 5 bases and J gave up 8 bases; unmatched junction bases: 6. The CDR3 has 13 residues. Per germline, CDR1 SGHAT and CDR2 FQNNGV. This chain's CDR3 is CASSPPGTGEAFF. The CDR3 DNA follows: TGTGCCAGCAGCCCTCCAGGGACAGGGGAAGCTTTCTTT.

The CDR3 sequence: CASSPGGIYGYTF. In DNA, the CDR3 is TGTGCCAGCTCCCCCGGGGGTATCTATGGCTACACCTTC. The V and J genes are TRBV19 and TRBJ1-2; tentative D call: TRBD1 (5 bases). V shed 9 bases and J shed 4 bases, with 15 bases lying between them. Germline CDR1 reads LNHDA; CDR2 reads SQIVND (reference sequence). The CDR3 consists of 13 residues.

The chain couples TRBV18 to TRBJ1-2; 9 bases map to TRBD1. Germline CDR1 reads KGHSH; CDR2 reads LQKENI. The length of the CDR3 is 14 residues. The trim removed 5 bases at V and 4 bases at J, leaving 5 bases unmatched. CDR3 coding DNA: TGTGCCAGCTCAACAGGGGGCGCCGGCTATGGCTACACCTTC. Translation: CASSTGGAGYGYTF. The full variable domain, with the rest looked up from reference TRBV18 and TRBJ1-2, is NAGVMQNPRHLVRRRGQEARLRCSPMKGHSHVYWYRQLPEEGLKFMVYLQKENIIDESGMPKERFSAEFPKEGPSILRIQQVVRGDSAAYFCASSTGGAGYGYTFGSGTRLTVV.

The CDR3 sequence: CASSLDLNTEAFF. The CDR3, as DNA: TGTGCCAGCAGCTTGGACTTGAACACTGAAGCTTTCTTT. This chain uses TRBV5-4 with TRBJ1-1; no definite D call. CDR1 is SGHNT and CDR2 is YYREEE in the germline V gene (reference sequence). The CDR3 spans 13 residues. V lost 0 bases and J 0 bases, leaving 3 bases between the germline ends.

The V call is TRBV27, the J call TRBJ2-7, with 15 bases that match TRBD2. The V gene's germline CDR1 is MNHEY and CDR2 SMNVEV (reference sequence). CDR3 length equals 17 residues. Losses at the gene ends were 4 bases for V and 4 bases for J; bases not matched to a gene: 8. In DNA form, the CDR3 reads TGTGCCAGCAGTTCCGGACTAGCGGGAGGGCATCATTACGAGCAGTACTTC. This sequence encodes CASSSGLAGGHHYEQYF.

On this clone itself: A read error may produce the germline difference seen at one junction end. This chain connects TRBV18 to TRBJ2-3; D possibly corresponds to TRBD1 (5 bases). The CDR3 extends over 16 amino acids. Germline V gives CDR1 KGHSH, CDR2 LQKENI. In DNA, the CDR3 is TGTGCCAGCTCCCTCAGGGATTCTAGATTCGCAGATACACAGTATTTT. Its translation is CASSLRDSRFADTQYF. The full variable domain, its missing parts supplied by reference TRBV18 and TRBJ2-3, is NAGVMQNPRHLVRRRGQEARLRCSPMKGHSHVYWYRQLPEEGLKFMVYLQKENIIDESGMPKERFSAEFPKEGPSILRIQQVVRGDSAAYFCASSLRDSRFADTQYFGPGTRLTVL.

This chain connects TRBV2 to TRBJ2-3, with TRBD1 as a possible D gene (5 bases). The CDR3 covers 14 residues. CDR1 is SNHLY and CDR2 is FYNNEI in the germline V gene. V dropped 6 bases and J dropped 2 bases, with 12 bases sitting between them. CDR3 residues: CASRKRGITDTQYF. CDR3 sequence (DNA): TGTGCCAGCAGGAAAAGGGGCATCACAGATACGCAGTATTTT.

V and J are TRBV5-1 and TRBJ2-1, with a possible D match to TRBD2 (7 bases). This CDR3 region has 14 residues. V lost 0 bases and J 7 bases, leaving 11 bases between the germline ends. From germline, CDR1 is SGHRS and CDR2 YFSETQ. CDR3 in amino acids: CASSLEGGRNEQFF. The CDR3 DNA is TGCGCCAGCAGCTTGGAGGGGGGGCGGAATGAGCAGTTCTTC.

CDR3 nucleotides: TGTGCTAGTGGTTTGTTTCCGGGACTAGCGGGGCCTTGGGGCTTCTTC. Translating it yields CASGLFPGLAGPWGFF. The chain uses TRBV12-5 and TRBJ2-1; 13 positions agree with TRBD2. Germline V gives CDR1 LGHNT, CDR2 FRNRAP. V lost 2 bases, J lost 16 bases, and 14 bases stayed unmatched. CDR3 length equals 16 residues.

This clone is a singleton in its sample. This chain uses TRBV4-1 with TRBJ2-4, with TRBD1 as a possible D gene (6 bases). The CDR3 has 17 residues. V lost 1 base to trimming and J lost 0 bases, with 13 bases between them. From germline, CDR1 is MGHRA and CDR2 YSYEKL. CDR3 DNA: TGCGCCAGCAGCCAAGTGGTAACAGGGCTAGCCAAAAACATTCAGTACTTC. This encodes CASSQVVTGLAKNIQYF.

The sample holds one count of this clone. The chain employs TRBV12-3 or TRBV12-4 and TRBJ1-2; D is unclear. V was clipped by 3 bases and J by 5 bases, with 7 bases between them. This CDR3 comprises 12 residues. CDR3 in amino acids: CASSFEGYGYTF. DNA for the CDR3: TGTGCCAGCAGTTTCGAGGGATATGGCTACACCTTC.